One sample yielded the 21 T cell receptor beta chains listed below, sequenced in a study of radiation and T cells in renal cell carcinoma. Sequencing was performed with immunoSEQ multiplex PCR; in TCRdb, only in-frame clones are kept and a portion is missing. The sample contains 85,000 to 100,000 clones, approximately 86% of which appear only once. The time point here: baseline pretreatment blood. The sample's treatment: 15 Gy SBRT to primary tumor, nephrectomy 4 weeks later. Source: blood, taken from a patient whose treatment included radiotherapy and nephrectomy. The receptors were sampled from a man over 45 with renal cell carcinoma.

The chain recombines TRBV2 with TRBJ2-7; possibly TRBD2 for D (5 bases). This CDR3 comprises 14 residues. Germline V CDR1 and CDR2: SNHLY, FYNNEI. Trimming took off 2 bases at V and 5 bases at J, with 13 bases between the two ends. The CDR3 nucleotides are TGTGCCAGCAGTGAACGGGGTAATGGAAACGAGCAGTACTTC. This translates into CASSERGNGNEQYF.

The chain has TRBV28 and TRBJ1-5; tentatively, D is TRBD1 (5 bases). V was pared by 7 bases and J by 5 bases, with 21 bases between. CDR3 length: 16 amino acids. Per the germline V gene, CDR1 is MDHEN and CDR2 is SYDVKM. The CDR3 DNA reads TGTGCCAGCACTCCCCCCCGGGAGGGGTGGGATCAGCCCCAGCATTTT. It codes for CASTPPREGWDQPQHF. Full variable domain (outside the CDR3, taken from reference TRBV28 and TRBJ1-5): DVKVTQSSRYLVKRTGEKVFLECVQDMDHENMFWYRQDPGLGLRLIYFSYDVKMKEKGDIPEGYSVSREKKERFSLILESASTNQTSMYLCASTPPREGWDQPQHFGDGTRLSIL.

For the CDR3, the DNA is TGTGCCAGCAGTGACGGACAGGGGCAAGCGGGAGTTACAGAGACCCAGTACTTC. It codes for CASSDGQGQAGVTETQYF. The chain carries TRBV6-1 and TRBJ2-5, with D perhaps matching TRBD1 (9 bases). The CDR3 extends over 18 amino acids. The V gene's germline CDR1 is MNHNS and CDR2 SASEGT. Trimming removed 3 bases from V and 4 bases from J, with 24 bases in between.

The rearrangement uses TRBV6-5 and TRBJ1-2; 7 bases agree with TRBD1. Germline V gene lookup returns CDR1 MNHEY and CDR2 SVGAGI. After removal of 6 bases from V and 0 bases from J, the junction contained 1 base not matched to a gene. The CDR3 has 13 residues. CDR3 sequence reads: CASRGTANYGYTF. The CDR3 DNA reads TGTGCCAGCAGGGGGACAGCTAACTATGGCTACACCTTC.

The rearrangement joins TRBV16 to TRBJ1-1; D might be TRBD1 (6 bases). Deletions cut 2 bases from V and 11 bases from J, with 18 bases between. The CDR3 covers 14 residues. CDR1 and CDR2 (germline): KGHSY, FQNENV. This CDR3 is CASSQPPGQRRAFF. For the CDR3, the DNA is TGTGCCAGCAGCCAACCTCCTGGACAGCGGAGGGCTTTCTTT.

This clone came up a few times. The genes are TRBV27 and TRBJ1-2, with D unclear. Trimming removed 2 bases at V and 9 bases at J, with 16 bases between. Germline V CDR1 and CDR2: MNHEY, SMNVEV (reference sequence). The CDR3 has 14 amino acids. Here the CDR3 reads CASSLGSGAGSYTF. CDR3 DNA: TGTGCCAGCAGTTTAGGGTCAGGAGCGGGGAGCTACACCTTC.

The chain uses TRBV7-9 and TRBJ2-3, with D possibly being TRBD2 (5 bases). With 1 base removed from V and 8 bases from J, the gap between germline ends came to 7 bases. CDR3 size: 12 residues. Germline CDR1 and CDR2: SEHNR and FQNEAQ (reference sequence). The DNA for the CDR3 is TGTGCCAGCAGCTTAGGGGAGACTACGCAGTATTTT. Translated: CASSLGETTQYF. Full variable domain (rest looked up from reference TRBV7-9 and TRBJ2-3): DTGVSQNPRHKITKRGQNVTFRCDPISEHNRLYWYRQTLGQGPEFLTYFQNEAQLEKSRLLSDRFSAERPKGSFSTLEIQRTEQGDSAMYLCASSLGETTQYFGPGTRLTVL.

The CDR3 DNA reads TGTGCCAGCAGCTTAACTATGGGTGAAGCTTTCTTT. Its protein is CASSLTMGEAFF. This chain connects TRBV13 to TRBJ1-1, with D unclear. The V and J ends lost 2 bases and 7 bases respectively, with 8 bases between them. CDR1 and CDR2 from the germline V gene are PRHDT and FYEKMQ (reference sequence). The CDR3 length is 12 residues.

Here the CDR3 DNA reads TGCGCCAGCAGGGTTGAAAACTATGGCTACACCTTC. This translates into CASRVENYGYTF. V usage is TRBV5-1 and J usage is TRBJ1-2; D gene unclear. Trimming took off 5 bases at V and 2 bases at J, with 7 bases between the two ends. CDR1 and CDR2 (germline): SGHRS, YFSETQ. The CDR3 runs to 12 residues.

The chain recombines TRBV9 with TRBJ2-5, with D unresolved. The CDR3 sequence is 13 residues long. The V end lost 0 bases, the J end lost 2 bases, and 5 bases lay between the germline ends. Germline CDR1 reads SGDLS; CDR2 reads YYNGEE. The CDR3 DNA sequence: TGTGCCAGCAGCGTAGCTGGGCAAGAGACCCAGTACTTC. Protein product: CASSVAGQETQYF.

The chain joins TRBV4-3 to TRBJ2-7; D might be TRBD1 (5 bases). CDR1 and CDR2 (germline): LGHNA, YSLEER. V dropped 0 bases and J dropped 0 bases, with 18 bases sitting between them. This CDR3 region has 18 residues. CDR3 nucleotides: TGCGCCAGCAGCCAAGATTTTTACGCAGACAGTAACTCCTACGAGCAGTACTTC. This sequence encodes CASSQDFYADSNSYEQYF.

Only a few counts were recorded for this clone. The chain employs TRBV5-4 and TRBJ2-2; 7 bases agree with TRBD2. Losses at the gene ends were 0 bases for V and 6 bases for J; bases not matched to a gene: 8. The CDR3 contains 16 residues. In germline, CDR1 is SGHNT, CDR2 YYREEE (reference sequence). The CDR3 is CASSLAGASGSGELFF. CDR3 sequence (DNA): TGTGCCAGCAGCTTGGCCGGGGCTAGCGGCTCCGGGGAGCTGTTTTTT.

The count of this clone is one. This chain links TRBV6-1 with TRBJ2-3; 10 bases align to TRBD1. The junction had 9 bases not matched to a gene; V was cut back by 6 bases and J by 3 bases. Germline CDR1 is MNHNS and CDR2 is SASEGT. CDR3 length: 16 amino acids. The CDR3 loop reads CASRERTGGMTDTQYF. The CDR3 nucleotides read TGTGCCAGCAGGGAACGGACAGGGGGAATGACAGATACGCAGTATTTT.

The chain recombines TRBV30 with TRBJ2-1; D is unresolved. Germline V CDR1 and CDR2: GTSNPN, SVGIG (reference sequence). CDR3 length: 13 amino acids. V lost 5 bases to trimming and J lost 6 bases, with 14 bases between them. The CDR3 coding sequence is TGTGCCTGGTCCTGGACCGGTATCAATGAGCAGTTCTTC. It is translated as CAWSWTGINEQFF. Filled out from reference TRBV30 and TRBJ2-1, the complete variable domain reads SQTIHQWPATLVQPVGSPLSLECTVEGTSNPNLYWYRQAAGRGLQLLFYSVGIGQISSEVPQNLSASRPQDRQFILSSKKLLLSDSGFYLCAWSWTGINEQFFGPGTRLTVL.

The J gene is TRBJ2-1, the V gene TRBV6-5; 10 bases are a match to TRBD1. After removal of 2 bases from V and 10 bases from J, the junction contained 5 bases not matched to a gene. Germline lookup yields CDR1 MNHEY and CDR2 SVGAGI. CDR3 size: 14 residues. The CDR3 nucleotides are TGTGCCAGCAGTTACCGGGACAGGGGTGGAGAGCAGTTCTTC. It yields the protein CASSYRDRGGEQFF.

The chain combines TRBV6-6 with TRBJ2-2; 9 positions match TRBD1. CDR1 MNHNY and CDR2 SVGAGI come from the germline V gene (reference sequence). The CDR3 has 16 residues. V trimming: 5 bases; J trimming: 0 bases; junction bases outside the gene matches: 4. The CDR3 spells CASSPQGAANTGELFF. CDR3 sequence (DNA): TGTGCCAGCAGTCCACAGGGGGCCGCGAACACCGGGGAGCTGTTTTTT.

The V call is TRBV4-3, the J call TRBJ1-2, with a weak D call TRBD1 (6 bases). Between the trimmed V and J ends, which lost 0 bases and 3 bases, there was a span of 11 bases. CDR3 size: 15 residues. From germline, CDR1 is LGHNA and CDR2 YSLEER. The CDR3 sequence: CASSQDSGADYGYTF. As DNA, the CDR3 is TGCGCCAGCAGCCAAGATTCAGGGGCGGACTATGGCTACACCTTC.

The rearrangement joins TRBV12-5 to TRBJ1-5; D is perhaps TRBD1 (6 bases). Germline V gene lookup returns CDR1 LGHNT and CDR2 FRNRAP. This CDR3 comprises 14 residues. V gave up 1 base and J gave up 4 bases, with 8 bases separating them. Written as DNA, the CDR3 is TGTGCTAGTGGTTTGGAGGGGGGAAATCAGCCCCAGCATTTT. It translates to CASGLEGGNQPQHF.

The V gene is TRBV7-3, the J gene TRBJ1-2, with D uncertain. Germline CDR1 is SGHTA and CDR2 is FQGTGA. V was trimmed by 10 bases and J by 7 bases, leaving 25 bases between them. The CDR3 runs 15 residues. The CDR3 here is CAKFSQDRIDSGYTF. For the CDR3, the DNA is TGTGCCAAGTTCTCTCAAGACCGAATTGATAGTGGCTACACCTTC.

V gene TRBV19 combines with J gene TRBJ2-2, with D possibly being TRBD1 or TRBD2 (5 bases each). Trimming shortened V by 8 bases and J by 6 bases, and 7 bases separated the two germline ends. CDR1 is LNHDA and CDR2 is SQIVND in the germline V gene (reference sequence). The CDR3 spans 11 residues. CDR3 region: CASWGSGELFF. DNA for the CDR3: TGTGCCAGTTGGGGGTCCGGGGAGCTGTTTTTT. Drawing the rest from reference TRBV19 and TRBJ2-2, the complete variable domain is DGGITQSPKYLFRKEGQNVTLSCEQNLNHDAMYWYRQDPGQGLRLIYYSQIVNDFQKGDIAEGYSVSREKKESFPLTVTSAQKNPTAFYLCASWGSGELFFGEGSRLTVL.

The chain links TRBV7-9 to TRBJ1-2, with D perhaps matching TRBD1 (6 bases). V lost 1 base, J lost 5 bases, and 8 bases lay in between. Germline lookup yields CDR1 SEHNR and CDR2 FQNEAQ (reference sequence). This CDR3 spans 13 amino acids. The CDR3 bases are TGTGCCAGCAGCTTAGGTCAGGGGTATGGCTACACCTTC. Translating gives CASSLGQGYGYTF. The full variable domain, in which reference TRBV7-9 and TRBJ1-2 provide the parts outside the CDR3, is DTGVSQNPRHKITKRGQNVTFRCDPISEHNRLYWYRQTLGQGPEFLTYFQNEAQLEKSRLLSDRFSAERPKGSFSTLEIQRTEQGDSAMYLCASSLGQGYGYTFGSGTRLTVV.